This entry lists 20 T cell receptor beta chains sequenced from one sample in a study of tumor T cells in aggressive B-cell lymphoma. Only in-frame clones appear in the TCRdb table, and some are missing; sequencing was by immunoSEQ multiplex PCR. The repertoire has a few thousand clones, around 79% of them found once; the top ten carry 6.5% to 9%. The material sequenced was tumor tissue. These receptors were collected from an adult with diffuse large B cell lymphoma.

In regard to this clone: Other DNA variants within this sample encode the same CDR3. This CDR3 is CASSFQGMNTEAFF. The CDR3 region has the DNA TGTGCCAGCAGCTTTCAGGGAATGAACACTGAAGCTTTCTTT. The chain couples TRBV7-8 to TRBJ1-1, with D maybe TRBD1 (5 bases). The CDR3 loop spans 14 amino acids. The germline CDR1 and CDR2 sequences are SGHVS and FQNEAQ. Trimming left V 3 bases short and J 0 bases short, with 8 bases between.

This rearrangement joins TRBV6-1 to TRBJ2-1, with D perhaps matching TRBD1 (5 bases). Germline CDR1 MNHNS, CDR2 SASEGT. Trimming removed 6 bases at V and 4 bases at J, with 16 bases between. The length of the CDR3 is 15 residues. The CDR3 nucleotides read TGTGCCAGCAGCTCCCCAGGGTGGACGTACAATGAGCAGTTCTTC. It yields the protein CASSSPGWTYNEQFF.

The chain uses TRBV27 and TRBJ2-1, with D perhaps TRBD1 (5 bases). V was cut by 8 bases and J by 6 bases, with 14 bases left in between. This CDR3 spans 13 amino acids. Germline assignment: CDR1 MNHEY and CDR2 SMNVEV (reference sequence). The CDR3 spells CASGAAPANEQFF. The CDR3 nucleotides read TGTGCCAGCGGGGCGGCCCCCGCCAATGAGCAGTTCTTC.

The J gene is TRBJ1-1, the V gene TRBV27, with D perhaps matching TRBD1 (5 bases). Germline V gene sequence: CDR1 MNHEY, CDR2 SMNVEV (reference sequence). Trimming took 10 bases from V and 5 from J, leaving 23 bases between them. CDR3 length equals 15 residues. CDR3 in amino acids: CATRRSRDLKTEAFF. The CDR3 region has the DNA TGTGCCACCAGGAGATCGCGGGACTTAAAGACTGAAGCTTTCTTT.

The sample holds one count of this clone. This chain connects TRBV7-2 to TRBJ1-2; no clear D gene. Trimming took off 0 bases at V and 0 bases at J, with 11 bases between the two ends. CDR1 and CDR2 (germline): SGHTA, FQGNSA. The CDR3 has 16 residues. The CDR3 coding sequence is TGTGCCAGCAGCTTAGCTCCAATAGGAGCTAACTATGGCTACACCTTC. It codes for CASSLAPIGANYGYTF.

V is TRBV27 and J is TRBJ2-1, with 9 positions matching TRBD1. Germline V gene sequence: CDR1 MNHEY, CDR2 SMNVEV (reference sequence). Unmatched junction bases numbered 4, after V lost 2 bases and J lost 8 bases. This CDR3 region has 14 residues. The CDR3 loop is CASSLGTGSHEQFF. The CDR3 nucleotides read TGTGCCAGCAGTTTAGGGACAGGGTCTCATGAGCAGTTCTTC.

V and J are TRBV9 and TRBJ1-2; 8 nucleotides agree with TRBD1. The CDR3 has 16 amino acids. CDR1 and CDR2 from the germline V gene are SGDLS and YYNGEE. Trimming took 0 bases from V and 8 from J; bases not matched to a gene: 12. Here the CDR3 DNA reads TGTGCCAGCAGCGTAGCGTCGCAGGGGGCAGTTCTAGGCTACACCTTC. It yields the protein CASSVASQGAVLGYTF.

This chain joins TRBV27 and TRBJ2-3; a weak D match, TRBD1 (6 bases). The CDR3 has 14 amino acids. CDR1 MNHEY and CDR2 SMNVEV come from the germline V gene (reference sequence). V lost 6 bases, J lost 0 bases, and 10 bases lay in between. This CDR3 is CASSRGQSTDTQYF. The CDR3 coding sequence is TGTGCCAGCAGCCGCGGACAGAGCACAGATACGCAGTATTTT.

The J gene is TRBJ2-3, the V gene TRBV5-5; 12 nucleotides agree with TRBD1. This CDR3 is built from 15 residues. Germline V gene lookup returns CDR1 SGHKS and CDR2 YYEKEE (reference sequence). The ends lost 0 bases at V and 10 bases at J; junction bases unmatched: 6. CDR3 protein: CASSLGDRGRLPQYF. The CDR3 DNA follows: TGTGCCAGCAGCTTGGGGGACAGGGGGCGGCTACCGCAGTATTTT.

This chain uses TRBV10-2 with TRBJ1-2, with 12 bases aligning to TRBD1. The CDR3 sequence is 19 residues long. The trim removed 6 bases at V and 8 bases at J, leaving 22 bases unmatched. The germline V gene encodes CDR1 WSHSY and CDR2 SAAADI. The CDR3, as DNA: TGCGCCAGCAGCCTGAGACTAGCCGGGACAGGGGGCACCCCAGAGGGCTACACCTTC. Translation gives CASSLRLAGTGGTPEGYTF.

This clone was detected once. This sequence joins TRBV7-8 and TRBJ1-5; 7 nucleotides line up with TRBD1. After removal of 10 bases from V and 7 bases from J, the junction contained 10 bases not matched to a gene. The CDR3 is 13 amino acids. CDR1 is SGHVS, CDR2 FQNEAQ, per germline. CDR3 sequence reads: CATGQAAGQPQHF. DNA for the CDR3: TGTGCCACCGGACAGGCCGCAGGACAGCCCCAGCATTTT. The full variable domain, with the rest looked up from reference TRBV7-8 and TRBJ1-5, is GAGVSQSPRYKVAKRGQDVALRCDPISGHVSLFWYQQALGQGPEFLTYFQNEAQLDKSGLPSDRFFAERPEGSVSTLKIQRTQQEDSAVYLCATGQAAGQPQHFGDGTRLSIL.

The DNA for the CDR3 is TGTGCCAGCAGCCTGGACAGGGACTCCTACAATGAGCAGTTCTTC. It is translated as CASSLDRDSYNEQFF. The chain joins TRBV5-4 to TRBJ2-1; 8 positions match TRBD1. The ends lost 4 bases at V and 0 bases at J; junction bases unmatched: 3. Germline V gene data show CDR1 as SGHNT and CDR2 as YYREEE (reference sequence). The CDR3 is made up of 15 amino acids.

The rearrangement joins TRBV27 to TRBJ2-7; D gene unclear. With 6 bases removed from V and 3 bases from J, the gap between germline ends came to 9 bases. The CDR3 spans 12 residues. Germline CDR1 MNHEY, CDR2 SMNVEV (reference sequence). The CDR3 bases are TGTGCCAGCAGCCTCGTAGACTACGAGCAGTACTTC. Translated: CASSLVDYEQYF.

This chain links TRBV28 with TRBJ2-7; 8 bases are a match to TRBD2. The CDR3 totals 17 residues. The germline V gene has CDR1 MDHEN and CDR2 SYDVKM. The V segment lost 5 bases and the J segment 1 base; nucleotides outside the gene matches: 13. The CDR3 nucleotides read TGTGCCAGCAGTCCGGGGGCGGGAGGCTTACTTTCCTACGAGCAGTACTTC. It encodes CASSPGAGGLLSYEQYF.

V is TRBV19 and J is TRBJ2-1; 12 bases fit TRBD2. Losses at the gene ends were 6 bases for V and 5 bases for J; bases not matched to a gene: 5. CDR3 length: 15 residues. The germline CDR1 and CDR2 sequences are LNHDA and SQIVND (reference sequence). This CDR3 reads CASRLAGGLNNEQFF. As DNA, the CDR3 is TGTGCCAGTAGGCTAGCGGGAGGGCTGAACAATGAGCAGTTCTTC.

This chain joins TRBV28 and TRBJ1-1; 8 bases agree with TRBD1. This CDR3 spans 14 amino acids. Germline CDR1 is MDHEN and CDR2 is SYDVKM. Trimming removed 2 bases from V and 7 bases from J; junction bases left unmatched: 6. This chain's CDR3 is CASSLIRGHGEAFF. The CDR3 DNA reads as TGTGCCAGCAGTTTAATCAGGGGGCATGGTGAAGCTTTCTTT. The full variable domain, its missing parts supplied by reference TRBV28 and TRBJ1-1, is DVKVTQSSRYLVKRTGEKVFLECVQDMDHENMFWYRQDPGLGLRLIYFSYDVKMKEKGDIPEGYSVSREKKERFSLILESASTNQTSMYLCASSLIRGHGEAFFGQGTRLTVV.

Only a few counts were recorded for this clone. The J gene is TRBJ2-5, the V gene TRBV7-8, with D unresolved. The germline V gene encodes CDR1 SGHVS and CDR2 FQNEAQ. Trimming took off 1 base at V and 5 bases at J, with 11 bases between the two ends. This CDR3 has 14 residues. The CDR3 nucleotides are TGTGCCAGCAGCTTAGGGAGCTATCTGGAGACCCAGTACTTC. Translated: CASSLGSYLETQYF.

The chain recombines TRBV7-2 with TRBJ1-5; TRBD1 is a possible D gene (5 bases). The CDR3 contains 17 residues. Trimming removed 5 bases from V and 0 bases from J, with 17 bases in between. Germline values: CDR1 SGHTA, CDR2 FQGNSA. The CDR3 spells CASSPFPRQYSNQPQHF. The CDR3 DNA follows: TGTGCCAGCAGCCCCTTCCCTAGACAGTATAGCAATCAGCCCCAGCATTTT.

The chain employs TRBV7-9 and TRBJ1-1; D not resolved. Per the germline V gene, CDR1 is SEHNR and CDR2 is FQNEAQ (reference sequence). Deletions cut 2 bases from V and 2 bases from J, with 6 bases between. This CDR3 region has 13 residues. The CDR3 protein is CASSLPGNTEAFF. The CDR3, as DNA: TGTGCCAGCAGCTTACCAGGCAACACTGAAGCTTTCTTT.

The V call is TRBV5-6, the J call TRBJ1-2, with D uncertain. The CDR3 covers 12 residues. Germline CDR1 and CDR2: SGHDT and YYEEEE. Trimming pared 5 bases from V and 8 bases from J, leaving 13 bases between. CDR3 coding DNA: TGTGCCAGCAGGGGTGCTGACTTAGGCTACACCTTC. Its translation: CASRGADLGYTF. The full variable domain, with the rest looked up from reference TRBV5-6 and TRBJ1-2, is DAGVTQSPTHLIKTRGQQVTLRCSPKSGHDTVSWYQQALGQGPQFIFQYYEEEERQRGNFPDRFSGHQFPNYSSELNVNALLLGDSALYLCASRGADLGYTFGSGTRLTVV.